Each of the 20 T cell receptor beta chains below was sequenced from the same sample in a study of OX40 agonist ivuxolimab in advanced cancers. This table comes from immunoSEQ multiplex PCR, and its TCRdb copy is limited to in-frame clones, with some not included. The sample lists roughly 66,000 clones; around four fifths were seen once. The sample in question was CD4+ or CD8+ T cells sorted from blood, obtained in a trial of the OX40 agonist ivuxolimab. The receptor set was obtained from an adult with an advanced solid tumor such as melanoma, head and neck, liver or kidney cancer.

This chain connects TRBV21-1 to TRBJ2-7; the table's D call of TRBD1 was not tested on the DNA. TRBV21-1 is an annotated pseudogene. CDR3 length equals 14 residues. This chain's CDR3 is CASSASGPQYEQYF. CDR3 nucleotide sequence: TGTGCCAGCAGCGCCTCAGGGCCACAGTACGAGCAGTACTTC.

This clone was observed at least ten times. V is TRBV7-9 and J is TRBJ2-1; 10 nucleotides align to TRBD1. This CDR3 region has 14 residues. J was trimmed by 9 bases and V by 5 bases; bases with no gene match: 7. CDR1 is SEHNR, CDR2 FQNEAQ, per germline (reference sequence). The CDR3 sequence: CASSPRDRGREQFF. For the CDR3, the DNA is TGTGCCAGCAGCCCCCGGGACAGGGGACGTGAGCAGTTCTTC.

This clone was counted a few times. The chain carries TRBV7-9 and TRBJ2-1; 8 positions agree with TRBD1. Germline V gene data show CDR1 as SEHNR and CDR2 as FQNEAQ (reference sequence). The CDR3 sequence is 16 residues long. After removal of 2 bases from V and 10 bases from J, the junction contained 13 bases not matched to a gene. CDR3 residues: CASSLQGAPPFSEQFF. CDR3 sequence (DNA): TGTGCCAGCAGCTTACAGGGGGCCCCCCCTTTCAGCGAGCAGTTCTTC.

This clone has just one count. The chain employs TRBV11-2 and TRBJ2-7; 10 nucleotides match TRBD1. The CDR3 covers 14 residues. The trim removed 3 bases at V and 3 bases at J, leaving 2 bases unmatched. Germline-derived CDR1 and CDR2 are SGHAT and FQNNGV. The chain's CDR3 is CASSFDRGHYEQYF. CDR3 nucleotide sequence: TGTGCCAGCAGCTTCGACAGGGGGCACTACGAGCAGTACTTC. Based on the CDR3 plus reference TRBV11-2 and TRBJ2-7, the full variable domain is EAGVAQSPRYKIIEKRQSVAFWCNPISGHATLYWYQQILGQGPKLLIQFQNNGVVDDSQLPKDRFSAERLKGVDSTLKIQPAKLEDSAVYLCASSFDRGHYEQYFGPGTRLTVT.

The chain combines TRBV28 with TRBJ1-5, with TRBD1 matching 7 bases. Per germline, CDR1 MDHEN and CDR2 SYDVKM. This CDR3 has 16 residues. V dropped 3 bases and J dropped 0; count of bases not matched to a gene: 5. CDR3 sequence (DNA): TGTGCCAGCAGTTTGCTGACAGGGATTAGCAATCAGCCCCAGCATTTT. As protein: CASSLLTGISNQPQHF.

The chain couples TRBV5-1 to TRBJ2-7, with 10 bases aligning to TRBD2. Trimming at V came to 4 bases and at J to 5 bases, leaving 6 bases not matched to a gene. This CDR3 has 14 residues. Germline CDR1 reads SGHRS; CDR2 reads YFSETQ. CDR3 residues: CASSGGAGGDEQYF. For the CDR3, the DNA is TGCGCCAGCAGCGGTGGAGCGGGAGGGGACGAGCAGTACTTC.

J is TRBJ2-7 and V is TRBV6-5; TRBD2 aligns across 12 bases. V lost 5 bases, J lost 7 bases, and 9 bases stayed unmatched. The CDR3 has 15 residues. Germline assignment: CDR1 MNHEY and CDR2 SVGAGI. The DNA for the CDR3 is TGTGCCAGCAGTCTAGGGCTAGCGGGAGGGTGGGAGCAGTACTTC. This codes for CASSLGLAGGWEQYF.

The rearrangement links TRBV5-1 to TRBJ2-3, with 8 bases lining up with TRBD2. The CDR3 contains 16 residues. Germline lookup yields CDR1 SGHRS and CDR2 YFSETQ. The ends lost 0 bases at V and 0 bases at J; junction bases unmatched: 3. The CDR3 protein is CASSLEGLASTDTQYF. CDR3 coding DNA: TGCGCCAGCAGCTTGGAAGGACTAGCAAGCACAGATACGCAGTATTTT.

The chain combines TRBV11-2 with TRBJ2-5; 7 bases line up with TRBD1. The CDR3 runs 13 residues. Germline V lookup: CDR1 SGHAT, CDR2 FQNNGV. Germline trimming cut 5 bases from V and 4 bases from J; bases unmatched to any gene: 4. The CDR3 is CASSPGGRETQYF. The DNA for the CDR3 is TGTGCCAGCAGCCCAGGGGGACGAGAGACCCAGTACTTC.

This clone was seen only once. V usage is TRBV11-2 and J usage is TRBJ1-2, with D tentatively TRBD1 (6 bases). Trimming took off 2 bases at V and 4 bases at J, with 8 bases between the two ends. Germline values: CDR1 SGHAT, CDR2 FQNNGV. The CDR3 consists of 13 residues. The CDR3 DNA reads TGTGCCAGCAGCTTATCAGGGGCCTATGGCTACACCTTC. Amino acids: CASSLSGAYGYTF.

The chain carries TRBV6-4 and TRBJ2-1; TRBD2 matches 7 bases. J gave up 6 bases and V 6 bases, and 2 bases lay outside the gene matches. Looked up from germline, CDR1 is MRHNA and CDR2 is SNTAGT. The length of the CDR3 is 12 residues. The CDR3 loop is CASRGTINEQFF. Written as DNA, the CDR3 is TGTGCCAGCAGGGGGACTATCAATGAGCAGTTCTTC.

This chain joins TRBV19 and TRBJ2-7; D gene unclear. From germline, CDR1 is LNHDA and CDR2 SQIVND (reference sequence). Trimming removed 8 bases at V and 2 bases at J, with 7 bases between. The CDR3 consists of 11 residues. The CDR3 loop reads CASCRTYEQYF. The CDR3 DNA sequence: TGTGCCAGTTGCCGAACCTACGAGCAGTACTTC.

The J gene is TRBJ2-3, the V gene TRBV19; D not resolved. CDR1 and CDR2 from the germline V gene are LNHDA and SQIVND (reference sequence). Trimming removed 10 bases at V and 1 base at J, with 9 bases between. There are 12 residues in the CDR3. The CDR3 here is CATGWGTDTQYF. For the CDR3, the DNA is TGTGCCACCGGGTGGGGCACAGATACGCAGTATTTT.

This clone appeared a few times. The V and J genes are TRBV4-1 and TRBJ2-5, with 10 bases identical to TRBD2. The CDR3 runs 14 residues. Trimming at V came to 2 bases and at J to 5 bases, leaving 2 bases not matched to a gene. Germline V CDR1 and CDR2: MGHRA, YSYEKL. CDR3 sequence (DNA): TGCGCCAGCAGCCAAACTAGCGGGAAGGAGACCCAGTACTTC. As protein: CASSQTSGKETQYF.

J is TRBJ2-7 and V is TRBV18; D gene uncertain. The germline gives CDR1 KGHSH, CDR2 LQKENI. V lost 3 bases, J lost 2 bases, and 8 bases lay in between. This CDR3 has 13 residues. The CDR3 is CASSPQSAYEQYF. The CDR3 DNA reads as TGTGCCAGCTCACCCCAGTCAGCCTACGAGCAGTACTTC.

The chain carries TRBV29-1 and TRBJ2-5; 12 bases are shared with TRBD1. With V trimmed by 4 bases and J by 3 bases, 3 bases remained unmatched. This CDR3 contains 14 residues. Germline V gives CDR1 SQVTM, CDR2 ANQGSEA. The CDR3 DNA sequence: TGCAGCGTTGGAGGGACAGGGGGCGAAGAGACCCAGTACTTC. Amino acids: CSVGGTGGEETQYF. The whole variable domain, filled in from reference TRBV29-1 and TRBJ2-5, reads SAVISQKPSRDICQRGTSLTIQCQVDSQVTMMFWYRQQPGQSLTLIATANQGSEATYESGFVIDKFPISRPNLTFSTLTVSNMSPEDSSIYLCSVGGTGGEETQYFGPGTRLLVL.

The J gene is TRBJ2-2, the V gene TRBV28; 8 bases align to TRBD1. V was clipped by 1 base and J by 6 bases; unmatched bases: 4. CDR3 length: 15 residues. Germline CDR1 reads MDHEN; CDR2 reads SYDVKM. The CDR3 DNA reads as TGTGCCAGCAGTTTATTGGCAGGGGGCGCCGGGGAGCTGTTTTTT. Translating it yields CASSLLAGGAGELFF.

The sample holds one count of this clone. This chain joins TRBV29-1 and TRBJ1-5; 8 bases align to TRBD1. The V gene's germline CDR1 is SQVTM and CDR2 ANQGSEA. CDR3 length: 15 residues. The ends lost 5 bases at V and 2 bases at J; junction bases unmatched: 8. Here the CDR3 reads CSVKTGQGGNQPQHF. CDR3 DNA: TGCAGCGTTAAAACCGGACAGGGAGGCAATCAGCCCCAGCATTTT.

The CDR3 coding sequence is TGTGCCAGCTCCCCTAGCGGGACTAGCACAGATACGCAGTATTTT. Encoded protein: CASSPSGTSTDTQYF. The chain is built from TRBV18 and TRBJ2-3, with 9 bases that match TRBD2. V shed 6 bases, J shed 0 bases, and the junction held 4 bases outside the gene matches. Germline values: CDR1 KGHSH, CDR2 LQKENI. This CDR3 is built from 15 residues.

The rearrangement links TRBV9 to TRBJ1-1; possibly TRBD1 for D (6 bases). Germline CDR1 and CDR2: SGDLS and YYNGEE. This CDR3 is 16 amino acids long. Between the trimmed V and J ends, which lost 3 bases and 4 bases, there was a span of 19 bases. The CDR3 sequence: CASSEQDSRGITEAFF. The CDR3 region has the DNA TGTGCCAGCAGCGAACAGGACAGCCGGGGAATCACTGAAGCTTTCTTT.